This is a list of T cell receptor beta chains from one sample in a study of T cells in Graves' hyperthyroidism and ophthalmopathy. MiXCR, applied by TCRdb to the multiplex PCR reads, yields one record per CDR3 protein. The sample lists about 690,000 distinct CDR3 sequences; about 18% were seen once. The source material was blood. These receptors all come from a man aged 45-65 years with Graves' hyperthyroidism. The CDR3 runs from the conserved cysteine through the conserved F or W. The order of the fields is V gene, CDR3 protein.

>TRBV10-3
CAISQDSGQPQHF
>TRBV28
CASSLPQGGVLSNQPQHF
>TRBV20-1
CSASLGRTDTQYF
>TRBV9
CASSVSAGTGGLVLTANYGYTF
>TRBV3-1
CASSQIHSGTRFYNEQFF
>TRBV20-1
CSAMSGSTDTQYF
>TRBV5-1
CASTRLAGVNEQYF
>TRBV30
CARSVAGRIETQYF
>TRBV11-2
CASSSRYGELFF
>TRBV7-3
CASSLTAGAYEQYF
>TRBV24-1
CATSISGAGANVLTF
>TRBV18
CASSPRASGTTVYEQYF
>TRBV28
CARSLLGGSYEQYF
>TRBV28
CASSPAEAGQGAYEQYF
>TRBV27
CASSGGRVSYNEQFF
>TRBV20-1
CSATGTEANYGYTF
>TRBV7-2
CASRSGSYEQYF
>TRBV11-2
CASSSERTDNEQFF
>TRBV6-1
CASSEETPYEQYF
>TRBV2
CASNREGLVDEQFF
>TRBV19
CASNHPRDPSTDTQYF
>TRBV12-3/TRBV12-4
CASALPGGGGETQYF
>TRBV4-2
CASSQGRGGSNGQFF
>TRBV6-4
CASSSGLGELFF
>TRBV7-9
CASSYNPQESGEQFF
>TRBV27
CASSPRDIYNEQFF
>TRBV11-2
CASSLVPGNQETQYF
>TRBV7-2
CASSLWGGGSTYEQYF
>TRBV28
CASSVQGILRGNTIYF
>TRBV6-1
CASYRGSSSYNEQFF
>TRBV28
CASSFMGLAGDEQYF
>TRBV11-2
CASSLVRGGGYNEQFF
>TRBV5-1
CASSLEVGLEGEQYF
>TRBV7-9
CASSLADGSAGANVLTF
>TRBV5-1
CASSFEGQRNSPLHF
>TRBV28
CASSKLAAQRYEQYF
>TRBV27
CASSPQQGFETQYF
>TRBV20-1
CSQVSGRGPYEQYF
>TRBV5-1
CASSVLAGPGRNEQFF
>TRBV5-1
CASSSGTGAWEQYF
>TRBV24-1
CATSAGDGEQFF
>TRBV19
CASRPSEGSYEQYF
>TRBV7-9
CASSLTGTRWNEQFF
>TRBV28
CASSPLGGNYGYTF
>TRBV11-2
CASSFRGRVTDTQYF
>TRBV28
CASSLASDRIYGYTF
>TRBV20-1
CGSGSKGNEQFF
>TRBV28
CASSLNWREEAFF
>TRBV24-1
CATSDLGATDTQYF
>TRBV29-1
CSVESQGGTEAFF
>TRBV9
CASSYSGTSGGDEQFF
>TRBV19
CASSIPKPDRDYEQYF
>TRBV20-1
CSARWRELTQYF
>TRBV29-1
CSVEPAGGPGETQYF
>TRBV6-2/TRBV6-3
CASRETGGNTEALF
>TRBV3-1
CASSQGRYEQYF
>TRBV30
CAWSAPGLDSYNEQFF
>TRBV12-3/TRBV12-4
CASSLITYNEQFF
>TRBV6-1
CATLVNGGNNEQFF
>TRBV28
CASSNDMRNTEAFF